One sample yielded the 3 T cell receptor beta chains listed below, sequenced in a study of blood T cell repertoires in COVID-19. Sequenced by immunoSEQ multiplex PCR; TCRdb stores in-frame clones only, minus some. The sample consists of 130,000 to 150,000 clones, roughly 88% of them appearing once. The material sequenced was peripheral blood. These receptors originate from a woman aged 60 to 75 with COVID-19, enrolled during active disease.

V is TRBV27 and J is TRBJ2-5; 8 bases match TRBD2. V gave up 5 bases and J gave up 1 base; unmatched junction bases: 6. CDR3 length: 15 residues. CDR1 is MNHEY and CDR2 is SMNVEV in the germline V gene (reference sequence). The CDR3, as DNA: TGTGCCAGCAGTGAGCCGGGAGGGCCCCAAGAGACCCAGTACTTC. Encoded protein: CASSEPGGPQETQYF.

This chain connects TRBV9 to TRBJ1-3, with 10 bases fitting TRBD1. The CDR3 loop spans 18 amino acids. Germline V gene sequence: CDR1 SGDLS, CDR2 YYNGEE. Trimming removed 4 bases from V and 0 bases from J; junction bases left unmatched: 10. The CDR3 reads CASSSRQGAPLSGNTIYF. The DNA for the CDR3 is TGTGCCAGCAGCTCACGACAGGGGGCTCCCCTCTCTGGAAACACCATATATTTT.

Note on this clone: The same CDR3 is also encoded by other DNA sequences in this sample. The rearrangement joins TRBV19 to TRBJ2-3; weak D call: TRBD2 (5 bases). This CDR3 is 13 amino acids long. Germline V gives CDR1 LNHDA, CDR2 SQIVND (reference sequence). The V end lost 2 bases, the J end lost 4 bases, and 7 bases lay between the germline ends. The CDR3 DNA sequence: TGTGCCAGTAGTATACCCGGGGCAGATACGCAGTATTTT. Its translation is CASSIPGADTQYF.